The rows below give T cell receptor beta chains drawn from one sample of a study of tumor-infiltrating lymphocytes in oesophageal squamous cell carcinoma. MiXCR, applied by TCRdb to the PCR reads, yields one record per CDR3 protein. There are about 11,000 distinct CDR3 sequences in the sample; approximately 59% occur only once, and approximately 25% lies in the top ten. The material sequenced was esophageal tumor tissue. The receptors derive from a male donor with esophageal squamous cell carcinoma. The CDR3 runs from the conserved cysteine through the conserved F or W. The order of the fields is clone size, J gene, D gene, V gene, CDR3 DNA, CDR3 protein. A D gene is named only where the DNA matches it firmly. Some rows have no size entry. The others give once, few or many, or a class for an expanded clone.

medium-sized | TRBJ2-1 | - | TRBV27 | TGTGCCAGCAGCCCGGGGGACTTCGGTCACAATGAGCAGTTCTTC | CASSPGDFGHNEQFF
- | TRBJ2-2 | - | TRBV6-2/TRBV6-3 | TGTGCCAGCACGTATGGGAGCGGCGGGGAGCTGTTTTTT | CASTYGSGGELFF
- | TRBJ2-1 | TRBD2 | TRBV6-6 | TGTGCCAGCAGTTACTCTTTTAGCGGGGGGGCCTCCTACAATGAGCAGTTCTTC | CASSYSFSGGASYNEQFF
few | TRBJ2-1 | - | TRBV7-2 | TGTGCCAGCAGCTTAGGGACAGGGAGGGGCAATGAGCAGTTCTTC | CASSLGTGRGNEQFF
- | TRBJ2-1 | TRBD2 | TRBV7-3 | TGTGCCAGCAGCTGGACTAGCGGGAGCTACAATGAGCAGTTCTTC | CASSWTSGSYNEQFF
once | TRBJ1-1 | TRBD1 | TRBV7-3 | TGTGCCAGCAGCTATGGACAGGCAAACACTGAAGCTTTCTTT | CASSYGQANTEAFF
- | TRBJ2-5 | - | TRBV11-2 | TGTGCCAGCAGCACAAGCCCAGATCCGAATGAGCAGTACTTC | CASSTSPDPNEQYF
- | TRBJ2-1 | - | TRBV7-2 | TGTGCCAGCAGCCCCCTTCCCTACGAGCAGTTCTTC | CASSPLPYEQFF
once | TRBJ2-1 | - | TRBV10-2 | TGCGCCAGCAGTGAACCGGATTACAATGAGCAGTTCTTC | CASSEPDYNEQFF
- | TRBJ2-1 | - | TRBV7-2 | TGTGCCAGCAGCCCCCTAGGGGGAAACAATGAGCAGTTCTTC | CASSPLGGNNEQFF
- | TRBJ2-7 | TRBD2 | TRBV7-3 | TGTGCCAGCAGCTTGCGGGGAGCGGGGGGCTCCTACGAGCAGTACTTC | CASSLRGAGGSYEQYF
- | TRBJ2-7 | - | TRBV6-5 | TGTGCCAGCAGGTATGGCTCGACGGGAGAGCAGTACTTC | CASRYGSTGEQYF
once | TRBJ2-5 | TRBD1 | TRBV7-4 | TGTGCCAGCAGCACGAAAACGCGGGACAGGGGGTTGGAGACCCAGTACTTC | CASSTKTRDRGLETQYF
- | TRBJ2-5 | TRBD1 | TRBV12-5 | TGTGCTAGTGGTTTGGACTCGGGACAGCAATCAACCCAGTACTTC | CASGLDSGQQSTQYF
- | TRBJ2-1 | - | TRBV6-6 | TGTGCCAGCAGTTACATAAGGGATGAGCAGTTCTTC | CASSYIRDEQFF
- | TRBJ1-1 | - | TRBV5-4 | TGTGCCAGCAGCTTTGGTTCAGGGGTTGCGAACACTGAAGCTTTCTTT | CASSFGSGVANTEAFF
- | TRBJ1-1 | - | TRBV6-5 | TGTGCCAGCAGTTACCGTTCAGGGGTGGGGACTGAAGCTTTCTTT | CASSYRSGVGTEAFF
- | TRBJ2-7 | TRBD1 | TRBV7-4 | TGTGCCAGCAGTTGGGGACAGTCCTACGAGCAGTACTTC | CASSWGQSYEQYF
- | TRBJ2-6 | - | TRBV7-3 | TGTGCCAGCAGCTTATATCCCATCTTTAGCTCTGGGGCCAACGTCCTGACTTTC | CASSLYPIFSSGANVLTF
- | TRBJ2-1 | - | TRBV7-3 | TGTGCCAGCAGCTCCGGGGAGAGGCAGTTCTTC | CASSSGERQFF
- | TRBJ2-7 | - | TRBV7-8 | TGTGCCAGCAGCTCCCTCCCCCTAGCAATATTGGAGGAGCAGTACTTC | CASSSLPLAILEEQYF
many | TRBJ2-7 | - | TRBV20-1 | TGCAGTGCTAGTGGGCAGAGAGCCTACGAGCAGTACTTC | CSASGQRAYEQYF
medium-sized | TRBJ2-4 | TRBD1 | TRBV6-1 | TGTGCCAGTACAGGGGGCTCCCTAGCCAAAAACATTCAGTACTTC | CASTGGSLAKNIQYF
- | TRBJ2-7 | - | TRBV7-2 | TGTGCCAGCAGCCCGGCCGTAGACGTCGAGCAGTACTTC | CASSPAVDVEQYF
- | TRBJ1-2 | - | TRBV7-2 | TGTGCCAGCAGCTCGGTCGGCTATGGCTACACCTTC | CASSSVGYGYTF
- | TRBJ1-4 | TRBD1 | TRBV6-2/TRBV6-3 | TGTGCCAGCAGTACCACCAGGACAGGCGAAAAACTGTTTTTT | CASSTTRTGEKLFF
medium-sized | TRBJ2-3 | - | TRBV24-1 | TGTGCCACCAGGAGGGGGGCTGCAGATACGCAGTATTTT | CATRRGAADTQYF
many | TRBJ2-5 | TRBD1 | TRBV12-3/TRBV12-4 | TGTGCCAGCAGTTGGGACAGGGCCGGAATTCAAGAGACCCAGTACTTC | CASSWDRAGIQETQYF
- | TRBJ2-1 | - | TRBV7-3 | TGTGCCAGCAGCCCACTTCTTTCTAGCTCTGAGCAGTTCTTC | CASSPLLSSSEQFF
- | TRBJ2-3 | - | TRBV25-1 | TGTGCCAGCGCTAAGACAGATACGCAGTATTTT | CASAKTDTQYF
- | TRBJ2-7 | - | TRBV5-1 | TGCGCCAGCAGGCCCCGAACAGGGGGGGCTTCCTACGAGCAGTACTTC | CASRPRTGGASYEQYF
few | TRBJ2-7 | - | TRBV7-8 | TGTGCCAGCAGCTTCGACAGGAACTCCTACGAGCAGTACTTC | CASSFDRNSYEQYF
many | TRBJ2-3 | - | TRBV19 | TGTGCCAGTAGTCTTGGCGGCGGCACAGATACGCAGTATTTT | CASSLGGGTDTQYF
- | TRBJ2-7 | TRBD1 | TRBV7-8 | TGTGCCAGCAGCTTCGGACAGGGCTTATACGAGCAGTACTTC | CASSFGQGLYEQYF
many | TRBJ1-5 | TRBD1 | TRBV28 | TGTGCCAGCCGTGGACAGGGGGCGGGGCTCAGCCAGCCCCAGCATTTT | CASRGQGAGLSQPQHF
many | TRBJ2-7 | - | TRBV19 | TGTGCCAGTAGCCCACAGGTCGGAGTTTCCGAGCAGTACTTC | CASSPQVGVSEQYF
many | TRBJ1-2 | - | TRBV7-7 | TGTGCTAGCAGCATTGAACAGGGCCACTATGGCTACACCTTC | CASSIEQGHYGYTF
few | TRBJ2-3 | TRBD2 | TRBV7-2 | TGTGCCAGCAGCTTAGTTCGGGGAGGGGATACGCAGTATTTT | CASSLVRGGDTQYF
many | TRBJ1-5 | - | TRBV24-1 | TGTGCCACCAGTGATACCGGGACACTTCCCCAGCATTTT | CATSDTGTLPQHF
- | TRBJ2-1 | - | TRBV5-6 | TGTGCCAGCAGCTTGTGGAAGTACAATGAGCAGTTCTTC | CASSLWKYNEQFF
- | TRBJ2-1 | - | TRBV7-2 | TGTGCCAGCAGCTTTTTGATTAGCGTCAATGAGCAGTTCTTC | CASSFLISVNEQFF
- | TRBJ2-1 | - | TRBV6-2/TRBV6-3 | TGTGCCAGCAGTTACTCGATCCCCGGGAACGAGGGCAATGAGCAGTTCTTC | CASSYSIPGNEGNEQFF